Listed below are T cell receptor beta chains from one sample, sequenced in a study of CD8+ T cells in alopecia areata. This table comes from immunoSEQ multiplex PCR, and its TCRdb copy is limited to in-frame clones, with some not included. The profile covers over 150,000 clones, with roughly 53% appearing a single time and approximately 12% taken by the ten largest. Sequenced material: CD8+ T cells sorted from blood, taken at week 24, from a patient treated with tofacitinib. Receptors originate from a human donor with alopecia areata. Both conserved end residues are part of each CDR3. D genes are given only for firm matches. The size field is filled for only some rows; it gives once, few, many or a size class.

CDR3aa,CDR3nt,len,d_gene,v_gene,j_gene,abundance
CSVELAEHYEQYF,TGCAGCGTTGAATTGGCAGAACACTACGAGCAGTACTTC,13,-,TRBV29-1,TRBJ2-7,few
CSVPSRTGYEQYF,TGCAGCGTCCCATCCAGGACCGGTTACGAGCAGTACTTC,13,-,TRBV29-1,TRBJ2-7,-
CASSLQGLAVGGEQFF,TGTGCCAGCAGCCTTCAGGGACTAGCGGTCGGGGGTGAGCAGTTCTTC,16,TRBD2,TRBV4-2,TRBJ2-1,-
CASGLTRNQPQHF,TGTGCTAGTGGTTTGACCCGGAATCAGCCCCAGCATTTT,13,-,TRBV12-5,TRBJ1-5,few
CASSLVGSRRDGYTF,TGTGCCAGCAGCTTAGTAGGCAGCCGACGGGATGGCTACACCTTC,15,-,TRBV7-9,TRBJ1-2,few
CASSSAGTGQYNSPLHF,TGTGCCAGCAGCTCAGCAGGGACAGGGCAATATAATTCACCCCTCCACTTT,17,TRBD1,TRBV13,TRBJ1-6,-
CSVEEGLGYGYTF,TGCAGCGTTGAGGAGGGGTTAGGTTATGGCTACACCTTC,13,-,TRBV29-1,TRBJ1-2,few
CASSLGQGGPKWNIQYF,TGTGCCAGCAGCTTAGGGCAGGGGGGCCCCAAATGGAACATTCAGTACTTC,17,-,TRBV7-2,TRBJ2-4,-
CASSQAPVGTDTQYF,TGCGCCAGCAGCCAAGCTCCCGTGGGCACAGATACGCAGTATTTT,15,-,TRBV4-1,TRBJ2-3,-
CASSVEQSLALHGYTF,TGTGCCAGCAGCGTAGAACAGAGTCTGGCACTACATGGCTACACCTTC,16,-,TRBV9,TRBJ1-2,-
CSVGAGVALNEQFF,TGCAGCGTCGGGGCGGGGGTGGCCCTCAATGAGCAGTTCTTC,14,TRBD2,TRBV29-1,TRBJ2-1,few
CASSPSVSRGSSYEQYF,TGCGCCAGCAGCCCCTCCGTCTCTCGGGGAAGCTCCTACGAGCAGTACTTC,17,-,TRBV5-1,TRBJ2-7,-
CASSQDNAPWDDTQYF,TGCGCCAGCAGCCAAGATAACGCCCCGTGGGACGATACGCAGTATTTT,16,-,TRBV4-1,TRBJ2-3,-
CASSRRQVNYGYTF,TGTGCCAGCAGCCGGAGGCAGGTTAACTATGGCTACACCTTC,14,-,TRBV9,TRBJ1-2,-
CASSAGTSGPDEQFF,TGCGCCAGCAGTGCCGGGACTAGCGGTCCGGATGAGCAGTTCTTC,15,TRBD2,TRBV10-2,TRBJ2-1,-
CSVSSTEAFF,TGCAGCGTTAGTTCGACTGAAGCTTTCTTT,10,-,TRBV29-1,TRBJ1-1,few
CASSYSLEDTQYF,TGTGCCAGCAGTTACTCCCTGGAAGATACGCAGTATTTT,13,-,TRBV6-6,TRBJ2-3,-
CSAERDGGHPGYF,TGCAGCGCGGAGAGGGACGGGGGCCACCCGGGGTATTTT,13,-,TRBV29-1,TRBJ2-3,few
CASSLSPRQGSSTDTQYF,TGTGCCAGCAGTTTATCTCCAAGACAGGGGTCGAGCACAGATACGCAGTATTTT,18,TRBD1,TRBV27,TRBJ2-3,-
CASSEVALNTEAFF,TGTGCCAGCAGTGAGGTGGCATTGAACACTGAAGCTTTCTTT,14,-,TRBV6-1,TRBJ1-1,-
CASSPRDIYGYTF,TGTGCCAGCAGCCCCCGGGACATCTATGGCTACACCTTC,13,-,TRBV7-2,TRBJ1-2,-
CASSEPLTQGTSYNEQFF,TGTGCCAGCAGTGAACCATTGACGCAGGGAACGTCCTACAATGAGCAGTTCTTC,18,-,TRBV2,TRBJ2-1,-
CASSYGVEPTDTQYF,TGTGCCAGCAGTTACGGGGTAGAACCGACAGATACGCAGTATTTT,15,-,TRBV6-5,TRBJ2-3,-
CASSSDLARNTDTQYF,TGTGCCAGCAGTTCCGACCTTGCCCGAAACACAGATACGCAGTATTTT,16,-,TRBV28,TRBJ2-3,few
CSVEVGRNSGELFF,TGCAGCGTTGAAGTTGGTCGCAACAGCGGGGAGCTGTTTTTT,14,-,TRBV29-1,TRBJ2-2,few
CSVKVWAGDSNQPQHF,TGCAGCGTGAAGGTATGGGCAGGGGATAGCAATCAGCCCCAGCATTTT,16,-,TRBV29-1,TRBJ1-5,few
CAWSVARRGRGETQYF,TGTGCCTGGAGTGTGGCTCGGCGGGGAAGGGGGGAGACCCAGTACTTC,16,-,TRBV30,TRBJ2-5,once
CASSPRQGNEEKLFF,TGTGCCAGCAGTCCAAGACAGGGTAACGAGGAAAAACTGTTTTTT,15,TRBD1,TRBV27,TRBJ1-4,few
CASSQEIPGVDTGELFF,TGTGCCAGCAGCCAAGAGATTCCAGGGGTAGACACCGGGGAGCTGTTTTTT,17,-,TRBV4-2,TRBJ2-2,once
CASSGQSYEQYF,TGTGCCAGCAGCGGACAGAGCTACGAGCAGTACTTC,12,-,TRBV5-6,TRBJ2-7,few
CASSHQTTGSEQYF,TGCGCCAGCAGCCACCAAACGACAGGGTCCGAGCAGTACTTC,14,TRBD1,TRBV4-1,TRBJ2-7,-
CASSTSTEQFF,TGTGCCAGCAGCACCTCCACTGAGCAGTTCTTC,11,-,TRBV7-9,TRBJ2-1,-
CASSWWNYGYTF,TGTGCCAGTAGTTGGTGGAACTATGGCTACACCTTC,12,-,TRBV19,TRBJ1-2,-
CASSLAGGSYNEQFF,TGTGCCAGCAGCTTAGCCGGGGGCTCCTACAATGAGCAGTTCTTC,15,-,TRBV11-2,TRBJ2-1,-
CASSVGQRADYEQYF,TGTGCCAGCAGCGTAGGCCAGAGGGCCGACTACGAGCAGTACTTC,15,-,TRBV9,TRBJ2-7,-
CASSLARKGQSGTDTQYF,TGCGCCAGCAGCTTGGCGCGGAAGGGACAGAGCGGCACAGATACGCAGTATTTT,18,TRBD1,TRBV5-1,TRBJ2-3,-
CSVDYGGGMYEQFF,TGCAGCGTTGACTACGGGGGGGGTATGTATGAGCAGTTCTTC,14,TRBD2,TRBV29-1,TRBJ2-1,-
CATSKIQGIEQFF,TGTGCCACCAGCAAAATACAGGGTATTGAGCAGTTCTTC,13,-,TRBV15,TRBJ2-1,-
CASSVGGSSYNSPLHF,TGTGCCAGCAGCGTGGGCGGGAGCTCCTATAATTCACCCCTCCACTTT,16,-,TRBV9,TRBJ1-6,-
CASSYSGQGRMNTEAFF,TGCGCCAGCAGCTACTCCGGACAGGGGCGAATGAACACTGAAGCTTTCTTT,17,TRBD1,TRBV5-1,TRBJ1-1,-
CASSWGGAGNEQFF,TGTGCCAGTAGTTGGGGGGGCGCGGGCAATGAGCAGTTCTTC,14,-,TRBV19,TRBJ2-1,-
CASSIDLAGVQPQHF,TGTGCCAGTAGTATAGATCTGGCAGGGGTTCAGCCCCAGCATTTT,15,-,TRBV19,TRBJ1-5,once
CAWSEGAGNQPQHF,TGTGCCTGGAGTGAGGGGGCCGGCAATCAGCCCCAGCATTTT,14,TRBD1,TRBV30,TRBJ1-5,-
CASASERNQPQHF,TGTGCCAGCGCGTCGGAACGCAATCAGCCCCAGCATTTT,13,-,TRBV18,TRBJ1-5,-
CASSYSRANEQYF,TGTGCCAGCAGTTACTCCAGGGCCAACGAGCAGTACTTC,13,-,TRBV6-5,TRBJ2-7,few
CASSGRTGKDTGELFF,TGTGCCAGCAGCGGAAGGACAGGGAAAGACACCGGGGAGCTGTTTTTT,16,TRBD1,TRBV7-9,TRBJ2-2,-
CASSPGTDFFPYGYTF,TGTGCCAGCAGCCCAGGGACAGACTTCTTCCCCTATGGCTACACCTTC,16,TRBD1,TRBV7-9,TRBJ1-2,-
CATAGQGSYEQYF,TGTGCCACTGCCGGACAGGGCTCCTACGAGCAGTACTTC,13,TRBD1,TRBV11-2,TRBJ2-7,-
CASGARARGGEQFF,TGTGCTAGTGGTGCACGCGCAAGAGGGGGTGAGCAGTTCTTC,14,-,TRBV12-5,TRBJ2-1,-